The 32 T cell receptor beta chains listed next were all sequenced from one sample in a study of blood T cell repertoires in COVID-19. Sequenced by immunoSEQ multiplex PCR; TCRdb stores in-frame clones only, minus some. The data contain about 34,000 clones, about 90% of them singletons. Sequenced: peripheral blood. These receptors all stem from a human donor with active COVID-19. The donor label of this sample is uncertain.

The chain combines TRBV5-1 with TRBJ2-4; the match to TRBD2 covers 8 bases. The CDR3 consists of 16 residues. With V trimmed by 0 bases and J by 6 bases, 8 bases remained unmatched. Germline lookup yields CDR1 SGHRS and CDR2 YFSETQ. The CDR3 sequence: CASSLGAGGPRNIQYF. CDR3 DNA: TGCGCCAGCAGCTTGGGGGCGGGGGGACCTCGAAACATTCAGTACTTC.

The chain couples TRBV12-3 or TRBV12-4 to TRBJ2-7, with TRBD1 as a possible D gene (5 bases). The CDR3 extends over 12 amino acids. V was clipped by 4 bases and J by 5 bases, with 9 bases between them. Here the CDR3 DNA reads TGTGCCAGCAGTTCCAGGGTACACGAGCAGTACTTC. It specifies CASSSRVHEQYF.

The genes are TRBV6-1 and TRBJ2-6; D uncertain. V lost 4 bases and J 2 bases, leaving 15 bases between the germline ends. CDR1 and CDR2 from the germline V gene are MNHNS and SASEGT. CDR3 length: 17 amino acids. DNA for the CDR3: TGTGCCAGCAGTGCAAGACTGACGGATCCTGGGGCCAACGTCCTGACTTTC. Translating it yields CASSARLTDPGANVLTF.

This clone was seen a few times. The chain uses TRBV19 and TRBJ2-3; a weak D match, TRBD1 (5 bases). CDR1 is LNHDA, CDR2 SQIVND, per germline (reference sequence). The CDR3 covers 14 residues. Trimming took off 6 bases at V and 4 bases at J, with 14 bases between the two ends. CDR3 in amino acids: CASSQIAGPDTQYF. Here the CDR3 DNA reads TGTGCCAGTAGCCAAATTGCAGGGCCAGATACGCAGTATTTT.

This clone was recorded once. The chain uses TRBV25-1 and TRBJ2-1; the D gene is possibly TRBD1 (6 bases). This CDR3 spans 15 amino acids. The germline gives CDR1 MGHDK, CDR2 SYGVNS. V shed 2 bases and J shed 5 bases, with 13 bases lying between them. The CDR3 protein is CASSELGQTNNEQFF. The CDR3 DNA sequence: TGTGCCAGCAGTGAACTCGGACAGACGAACAATGAGCAGTTCTTC.

The chain has TRBV12-5 and TRBJ1-6, with a weak D call TRBD1 (5 bases). CDR1 LGHNT and CDR2 FRNRAP come from the germline V gene. The germline V and J ends were trimmed by 0 bases and 12 bases, with 21 bases remaining between them. This CDR3 comprises 17 residues. CDR3 protein: CASGLVLGQGLGLPLHF. The CDR3 DNA reads as TGTGCTAGTGGTTTGGTACTGGGGCAGGGACTGGGTCTACCCCTCCACTTT.

The chain couples TRBV11-2 to TRBJ2-1; a weak D match, TRBD2 (6 bases). Germline V gene lookup returns CDR1 SGHAT and CDR2 FQNNGV. V gave up 5 bases and J gave up 2 bases, with 13 bases separating them. This CDR3 has 15 amino acids. As DNA, the CDR3 is TGTGCCAGCAGCACCCGGCGGGGCCCCTACAATGAGCAGTTCTTC. Translated: CASSTRRGPYNEQFF.

The chain links TRBV5-6 to TRBJ1-1; D possibly corresponds to TRBD1 (6 bases). V shed 3 bases and J shed 0 bases, with 12 bases lying between them. Germline CDR1 SGHDT, CDR2 YYEEEE. This CDR3 spans 15 amino acids. In DNA, the CDR3 is TGTGCCAGCAGCTGGGACGGGACAATGAACACTGAAGCTTTCTTT. As protein: CASSWDGTMNTEAFF.

The rearrangement uses TRBV19 and TRBJ1-2, with 7 bases lining up with TRBD1. The J segment lost 6 bases and the V segment lost 0 bases, leaving 10 bases of the junction unmatched. Germline values: CDR1 LNHDA, CDR2 SQIVND (reference sequence). CDR3 length equals 16 residues. In nucleotides, the CDR3 is TGTGCCAGTAGTATAGAAATTTCGAGGGGGCGAAATGGCTACACCTTC. It yields the protein CASSIEISRGRNGYTF.

As regards this clone: One end of the junction does not line up with germline, which may come from a read error. The rearrangement uses TRBV7-7 and TRBJ2-3, with D maybe TRBD2 (7 bases). CDR3 size: 14 residues. Germline CDR1 SSHAT, CDR2 FNYEAQ (reference sequence). The DNA of the CDR3 is TGTGCTAGCAGCCCCTTCGGGGAGGGGGAGTCGCAGTATTTT. It translates to CASSPFGEGESQYF.

The chain links TRBV9 to TRBJ1-1; 9 positions agree with TRBD1. The CDR3 covers 16 residues. The V and J ends lost 3 bases and 3 bases, in that order; junction bases with no gene match: 9. Germline CDR1 and CDR2: SGDLS and YYNGEE. The CDR3 region has the DNA TGTGCCAGCAGCGCCAGGGTGGGGGACAGGGACACTGAAGCTTTCTTT. Amino acids: CASSARVGDRDTEAFF.

The chain couples TRBV6-5 to TRBJ2-5, with 11 bases matching TRBD2. The CDR3 is 14 residues long. V trimming: 6 bases; J trimming: 3 bases; junction bases outside the gene matches: 3. CDR1 and CDR2 from the germline V gene are MNHEY and SVGAGI. Written as DNA, the CDR3 is TGTGCCAGCAGGCGGGGACTAGCGGAAGAGACCCAGTACTTC. Translated, it gives CASRRGLAEETQYF.

This clone was seen only once. The chain uses TRBV5-1 and TRBJ2-3; D perhaps matches TRBD1 (5 bases). CDR3 length: 15 amino acids. The V and J ends lost 7 bases and 6 bases respectively, with 21 bases between them. CDR1 SGHRS and CDR2 YFSETQ come from the germline V gene. As DNA, the CDR3 is TGCGCCAGCCACCCTAAGTCAGGGATTGAGGATACGCAGTATTTT. Its translation is CASHPKSGIEDTQYF.

This chain connects TRBV6-5 to TRBJ1-5; 9 nucleotides agree with TRBD1. This CDR3 contains 14 residues. V gave up 6 bases and J gave up 6 bases; unmatched junction bases: 6. Germline CDR1 and CDR2: MNHEY and SVGAGI. CDR3 amino acids: CASRPTGGSQPQHF. Written as DNA, the CDR3 is TGTGCCAGCAGACCCACAGGGGGCAGTCAGCCCCAGCATTTT.

The rearrangement uses TRBV9 and TRBJ2-3, with D possibly being TRBD2 (5 bases). CDR1 is SGDLS, CDR2 YYNGEE, per germline. Trimming shortened V by 3 bases and J by 2 bases, and 13 bases separated the two germline ends. This CDR3 comprises 15 residues. The CDR3 coding sequence is TGTGCCAGCAGCGCCCGGGAATATCACACAGATACGCAGTATTTT. Its translation is CASSAREYHTDTQYF.

The V gene is TRBV27, the J gene TRBJ2-3; TRBD2 matches 10 bases. Unmatched junction bases numbered 7, after V lost 6 bases and J lost 4 bases. The CDR3 sequence is 15 residues long. Germline V gives CDR1 MNHEY, CDR2 SMNVEV (reference sequence). CDR3 in DNA: TGTGCCAGCAGCTATCGGACTAGCGGAGCAGATACGCAGTATTTT. The encoded protein is CASSYRTSGADTQYF.

J is TRBJ1-1 and V is TRBV4-1, with TRBD1 matching over 7 bases. The CDR3 contains 16 residues. Germline lookup yields CDR1 MGHRA and CDR2 YSYEKL. V lost 2 bases, J lost 9 bases, and 15 bases stayed unmatched. The CDR3 here is CASSQKTGLTGNQAFF. CDR3 sequence (DNA): TGCGCCAGCAGCCAAAAGACAGGCTTGACAGGGAACCAAGCTTTCTTT.

The chain combines TRBV5-5 with TRBJ2-3; 8 bases are shared with TRBD2. V was pared by 3 bases and J by 0 bases, with 6 bases of the junction left unmatched. Per germline, CDR1 SGHKS and CDR2 YYEKEE (reference sequence). This CDR3 is built from 16 residues. CDR3 nucleotide sequence: TGTGCCAGCAGCTACCGACTAGCGACAAGCACAGATACGCAGTATTTT. Its translation is CASSYRLATSTDTQYF.

The CDR3 DNA follows: TGTGCCGGACGGGCGGGAATTCTAGGGGGCTACACCTTC. Translating gives CAGRAGILGGYTF. The chain uses TRBV6-5 and TRBJ1-2; D gene uncertain. Germline CDR1 and CDR2: MNHEY and SVGAGI. Trimming shortened V by 11 bases and J by 8 bases, and 21 bases separated the two germline ends. This CDR3 region has 13 residues.

The rearrangement uses TRBV5-1 and TRBJ1-1; 7 nucleotides match TRBD1. Germline assignment: CDR1 SGHRS and CDR2 YFSETQ. The CDR3 extends over 14 amino acids. The V and J ends lost 0 bases and 4 bases, in that order; junction bases with no gene match: 3. The CDR3 loop reads CASSLASGGTEAFF. The DNA for the CDR3 is TGCGCCAGCAGCTTGGCTTCAGGGGGCACTGAAGCTTTCTTT. Filled out from reference TRBV5-1 and TRBJ1-1, the complete variable domain reads KAGVTQTPRYLIKTRGQQVTLSCSPISGHRSVSWYQQTPGQGLQFLFEYFSETQRNKGNFPGRFSGRQFSNSRSEMNVSTLELGDSALYLCASSLASGGTEAFFGQGTRLTVV.

This chain uses TRBV4-3 with TRBJ2-5, with D possibly being TRBD1 (6 bases). The V and J ends lost 6 bases and 2 bases respectively, with 10 bases between them. Per germline, CDR1 LGHNA and CDR2 YSLEER. This CDR3 region has 13 residues. CDR3: CASSRTEQETQYF. The CDR3 bases are TGCGCCAGCAGTCGGACAGAGCAAGAGACCCAGTACTTC.

This clone was found once. The J gene is TRBJ1-1, the V gene TRBV14, with 7 bases aligning to TRBD1. There are 14 residues in the CDR3. The V segment lost 5 bases and the J segment 1 base; nucleotides outside the gene matches: 4. Germline values: CDR1 SGHDN, CDR2 FVKESK. CDR3 nucleotide sequence: TGTGCCAGCAGCTTGGACAGGTGGAACACTGAAGCTTTCTTT. This codes for CASSLDRWNTEAFF. The whole variable domain, filled in from reference TRBV14 and TRBJ1-1, reads EAGVTQFPSHSVIEKGQTVTLRCDPISGHDNLYWYRRVMGKEIKFLLHFVKESKQDESGMPNNRFLAERTGGTYSTLKVQPAELEDSGVYFCASSLDRWNTEAFFGQGTRLTVV.

The chain is built from TRBV7-6 and TRBJ1-3, with D uncertain. The V gene lost 5 bases and the J gene lost 2 bases, with 10 bases spanning the gap. From germline, CDR1 is SGHVS and CDR2 FNYEAQ. The CDR3 consists of 14 residues. The CDR3 DNA reads as TGTGCCAGCAGCCCCGGTGTGACTGGAAACACCATATATTTT. Protein product: CASSPGVTGNTIYF.

The chain employs TRBV3-1 (or the pseudogene TRBV3-2) and TRBJ2-7; D is undetermined. This CDR3 has 16 amino acids. Trimming removed 1 base from V and 0 bases from J, with 13 bases in between. Germline CDR1 LGHDT, CDR2 YNNKEL (reference sequence). The CDR3 region has the DNA TGTGCCAGCAGCCAAGTTGGAACAGAATCCTCCTACGAGCAGTACTTC. Protein sequence: CASSQVGTESSYEQYF.

In DNA form, the CDR3 reads TGTGCCAGCAGTCTAGCGGGGGTTAACACAGATACGCAGTATTTT. Protein product: CASSLAGVNTDTQYF. The chain recombines TRBV6-5 with TRBJ2-3, with TRBD2 matching over 10 bases. CDR3 length equals 15 residues. CDR1 is MNHEY and CDR2 is SVGAGI in the germline V gene. The J segment lost 2 bases and the V segment lost 5 bases, leaving 4 bases of the junction unmatched.

J is TRBJ2-7 and V is TRBV11-2, with D unresolved. Trimming left V 5 bases short and J 3 bases short, with 14 bases between. Germline V gene sequence: CDR1 SGHAT, CDR2 FQNNGV. There are 14 residues in the CDR3. In nucleotides, the CDR3 is TGTGCCAGCAGCCAACGCTTAACAGACTACGAGCAGTACTTC. Its translation is CASSQRLTDYEQYF.

The chain employs TRBV2 and TRBJ1-3; 7 bases line up with TRBD1. Germline V gene lookup returns CDR1 SNHLY and CDR2 FYNNEI. Trimming cost V 6 bases and J 0 bases; bases outside gene matches: 8. The CDR3 covers 16 residues. The CDR3 nucleotides read TGTGCCAGCAGCCCGACCAGGGGGTACTCTGGAAACACCATATATTTT. Translated, it gives CASSPTRGYSGNTIYF.

The rearrangement links TRBV19 to TRBJ1-1; 7 nucleotides agree with TRBD1. Germline-derived CDR1 and CDR2 are LNHDA and SQIVND (reference sequence). The CDR3 has 15 amino acids. After removal of 4 bases from V and 1 base from J, the junction contained 6 bases not matched to a gene. The CDR3 region has the DNA TGTGCCAGTAGTACAAAGGGGGCCTGGAACACTGAAGCTTTCTTT. It specifies CASSTKGAWNTEAFF.

The chain carries TRBV7-9 and TRBJ2-1; perhaps TRBD2 as D (5 bases). This CDR3 contains 13 residues. CDR1 SEHNR and CDR2 FQNEAQ come from the germline V gene (reference sequence). Trimming took 5 bases from V and 4 from J, leaving 9 bases between them. CDR3 sequence (DNA): TGTGCCAGCAGCGGAGGCGGGTACAATGAGCAGTTCTTC. It is translated as CASSGGGYNEQFF.

V usage is TRBV4-3 and J usage is TRBJ1-1; D is possibly TRBD1 (6 bases). The V end lost 4 bases, the J end lost 1 base, and 13 bases lay between the germline ends. Germline V gives CDR1 LGHNA, CDR2 YSLEER. The CDR3 is made up of 15 amino acids. The CDR3 DNA sequence: TGCGCCAGCAGCCGACGTACAGGGTGGAACACTGAAGCTTTCTTT. It specifies CASSRRTGWNTEAFF.

The V gene is TRBV27, the J gene TRBJ1-3; D possibly corresponds to TRBD1 (6 bases). Trimming took 5 bases from V and 1 from J, leaving 9 bases between them. The CDR3 sequence is 14 residues long. Germline V gives CDR1 MNHEY, CDR2 SMNVEV (reference sequence). The CDR3 coding sequence is TGTGCCAGCAGTCTACAGGGATCTGGAAACACCATATATTTT. This sequence encodes CASSLQGSGNTIYF.

In this sample, this clone turned up once. The V call is TRBV5-6, the J call TRBJ1-2; possibly TRBD1 for D (6 bases). Deletions cut 0 bases from V and 2 bases from J, with 11 bases between. This CDR3 region has 15 residues. Germline lookup yields CDR1 SGHDT and CDR2 YYEEEE. The CDR3, as DNA: TGTGCCAGCAGCTTGGGATGGGGGCAGAACTATGGCTACACCTTC. Protein sequence: CASSLGWGQNYGYTF.